The sequence of this TCR beta chain was determined in a study of monozygotic twins with inflammatory bowel disease. The length of the CDR3 is 16 residues. Germline CDR1 SGHDT, CDR2 YYEEEE. With approximately 16 and 10 cycles respectively, two nested PCRs were carried out on TCRalpha and TCRbeta cDNA. TCRdb reprocessed the 5' RACE reads, with one entry per CDR3 protein and no DNA. The sample data list 300,000 to 400,000 distinct CDR3 sequences. After skipping T cell sorting, the authors isolated total RNA from whole blood. Source material: blood. The source is a human donor with ulcerative colitis or Crohn's disease, or a healthy co-twin of an affected twin (not recorded which). This chain links TRBV5-6 with TRBJ1-5; TCRdb designates TRBD1, a call that cannot be tested without DNA. CDR3: CASSSWTGYSNQPQHF.